What follows are 25 T cell receptor beta chains derived from one specimen sequenced in a study of Graves' ophthalmopathy and Graves' hyperthyroidism. Using RNA transcripts, the TCR beta CDR3 regions were amplified. HTBI primers served in a first-round RT-PCR, which a second-round multiplex PCR followed. Each CDR3 protein gets one entry after TCRdb re-called the multiplex PCR reads with MiXCR. The table shows a few hundred thousand distinct CDR3 sequences, with under 45% occurring only once. Sequenced sample: peripheral blood or thyroid tissue (not recorded which). The receptors stem from an adult man with Graves' hyperthyroidism.

The chain combines TRBV29-1 with TRBJ2-7; 13 positions agree with TRBD2. The J call may not be correct, given that the DNA end is closer to TRBJ2-1. This CDR3 contains 16 residues. Germline loops: CDR1 SQVTM, CDR2 ANQGSEA. In nucleotides, the CDR3 is TGCAGCGTTGAAGCCGGGACTAGCGGGGTCTACAATGAGCAGTTCTTC. Translating it yields CSVEAGTSGVYNEQFF.

The chain joins TRBV5-1 to TRBJ2-7; 7 positions agree with TRBD1. V lost 4 bases and J lost 0; bases outside the gene matches: 10. This CDR3 has 16 amino acids. Germline CDR1 and CDR2: SGHRS and YFSETQ. The CDR3 DNA reads TGCGCCAGCAGCCCTGAACCGACAGGGAGCTCCTACGAGCAGTACTTC. This gives the protein CASSPEPTGSSYEQYF.

At least ten counts were recorded for this clonotype. This chain links TRBV29-1 with TRBJ1-1; D is uncertain. Germline V lookup: CDR1 SQVTM, CDR2 ANQGSEA. V was clipped by 4 bases and J by 4 bases, with 10 bases between them. The CDR3 is 12 residues long. The DNA for the CDR3 is TGCAGCGTTGTCCAGGTAAGCACTGAAGCTTTCTTT. Residues: CSVVQVSTEAFF.

The table lists this clonotype with many counts. This chain joins TRBV6-1 and TRBJ1-5, with TRBD1 matching over 7 bases. Germline V gene data show CDR1 as MNHNS and CDR2 as SASEGT. J was trimmed by 4 bases and V by 5 bases; bases with no gene match: 5. The CDR3 has 14 amino acids. In DNA, the CDR3 is TGTGCCAGCAGTATCACCAGGGGGAATCAGCCCCAGCATTTT. Residues: CASSITRGNQPQHF.

This clonotype was observed at least ten times. CDR3 in amino acids: CASSFGGRYGYTF. The CDR3 DNA is TGTGCCAGCAGTTTCGGGGGACGGTATGGCTACACCTTC. The genes are TRBV12-3 or TRBV12-4 and TRBJ1-2, with D perhaps TRBD1 (5 bases). The V end was cut by 3 bases, the J end by 5 bases, with 10 bases between. The CDR3 contains 13 residues.

The chain couples TRBV24-1 to TRBJ2-5, with TRBD1 identical over 8 bases. Germline V gene data show CDR1 as KGHDR and CDR2 as SFDVKD. V lost 3 bases to trimming and J lost 2 bases; unmatched junction nucleotides: 7. The CDR3 is 16 residues long. CDR3: CATSDLPGTGQETQYF. CDR3 nucleotides: TGTGCCACCAGTGATCTCCCCGGGACAGGACAAGAGACCCAGTACTTC.

This clonotype showed up many times. The chain employs TRBV20-1 and TRBJ2-7, with D uncertain. Trimming removed 3 bases from V and 2 bases from J, with 8 bases in between. Germline CDR1 and CDR2: DFQATT and SNEGSKA (reference sequence). The CDR3 covers 12 residues. The CDR3 is CSASLPPYEQYF. The CDR3 DNA reads as TGCAGTGCTAGCCTTCCGCCCTACGAGCAGTACTTC.

With regard to this clonotype: This may arise from a read error, as a much more abundant clone is one base away. The genes are TRBV5-1 and TRBJ2-5; 7 positions agree with TRBD2. Germline V gene lookup returns CDR1 SGHRS and CDR2 YFSETQ. V lost 6 bases, J lost 6 bases, and 17 bases stayed unmatched. This CDR3 is 16 amino acids long. The chain's CDR3 is CASTLLGRETSKTQYF. CDR3 in DNA: TGCGCCAGCACCTTACTAGGGCGGGAGACTTCCAAGACCCAGTACTTC.

This clonotype has at least ten counts. The gene calls are TRBV12-5 and TRBJ1-6, with TRBD1 matching over 12 bases. The ends lost 5 bases at V and 9 bases at J; junction bases unmatched: 2. This CDR3 comprises 14 residues. The germline V gene encodes CDR1 LGHNT and CDR2 FRNRAP. CDR3 in DNA: TGTGCTAGTGGTCCGGGACAGGGGGCTTCACCCCTCCACTTT. It codes for CASGPGQGASPLHF.

The genes are TRBV10-3 and TRBJ2-7, with D tentatively TRBD2 (6 bases). With the DNA end fitting TRBJ2-1 better, the J assignment may be wrong. Germline CDR1 ENHRY, CDR2 SYGVKD. The CDR3 contains 15 residues. The CDR3 region is CAISEKAGWGDEQFF. As DNA, the CDR3 is TGTGCCATCAGTGAAAAGGCCGGATGGGGGGATGAGCAGTTCTTC.

Note on this clonotype: The junction departs from germline at one end; a sequencing error may be responsible. V and J are TRBV7-2 and TRBJ2-5; TRBD2 agrees at 8 bases. Germline CDR1 SGHTA, CDR2 FQGNSA. The CDR3 length is 12 residues. The CDR3 DNA follows: TGTGCCAGCAGCTTTCTTGGGACTAGTTTGTTCTTC. This translates into CASSFLGTSLFF.

The chain uses TRBV20-1 and TRBJ2-5; D remains unclear. The J call may be in error: the DNA end matches TRBJ2-1 better. CDR1 is DFQATT, CDR2 SNEGSKA, per germline (reference sequence). The CDR3 consists of 11 residues. The CDR3 nucleotides are TGCAGTGCTCCTGTGAGCCATGAGCAGTTCTTC. Its translation is CSAPVSHEQFF.

This chain joins TRBV29-1 and TRBJ1-1, with D tentatively TRBD1 (6 bases). The CDR3 extends over 13 amino acids. The V and J ends lost 3 bases and 3 bases respectively, with 11 bases between them. Germline V CDR1 and CDR2: SQVTM, ANQGSEA. The CDR3 loop reads CSVETGGYTEAFF. The CDR3, as DNA: TGCAGCGTTGAGACTGGGGGCTACACTGAAGCTTTCTTT.

In its sample, this clonotype was seen many times. The CDR3 nucleotides are TGCGCCAGCACACCAGGGACCGCCCAGGAAGCTTTCTTT. Amino acids: CASTPGTAQEAFF. V usage is TRBV5-1 and J usage is TRBJ1-1, with a tentative D call TRBD1 (5 bases). Trimming shortened V by 6 bases and J by 8 bases, and 17 bases separated the two germline ends. CDR3 length equals 13 residues. CDR1 is SGHRS, CDR2 YFSETQ, per germline.

This clonotype occurred many times. The CDR3 region has the DNA TGCGCCAGCAGCGGAGGGACAGCCGTAGACTACGAGCAGTACTTC. Its protein product is CASSGGTAVDYEQYF. The V call is TRBV5-1, the J call TRBJ2-7; a possible D gene is TRBD1 (7 bases). The CDR3 sequence is 15 residues long. The V gene's germline CDR1 is SGHRS and CDR2 YFSETQ. V lost 4 bases and J lost 3, with 17 bases in between.

A word on this clonotype: A much more abundant neighbour one base away suggests this may be a read error. This sequence joins TRBV10-3 and TRBJ2-7; D remains ambiguous. Germline V gene data show CDR1 as ENHRY and CDR2 as SYGVKD. This CDR3 has 9 amino acids. CDR3 coding DNA: TGTGCCGTAGGATACGAGCAGCACTTC. Amino acids: CAVGYEQHF.

The chain combines TRBV24-1 with TRBJ1-5; D gene ambiguous. CDR1 and CDR2 from the germline V gene are KGHDR and SFDVKD. The CDR3 is 14 amino acids. V lost 1 base, J lost 7 bases, and 10 bases lay in between. The CDR3 protein is CATSDFGFGQPQHF. CDR3 coding DNA: TGTGCCACCAGTGATTTCGGGTTTGGGCAGCCCCAGCATTTT.

CDR3 residues: CASSPGLAGDYGYTF. Written as DNA, the CDR3 is TGTGCCAGCAGCCCGGGACTAGCGGGAGACTATGGCTACACCTTC. The chain is built from TRBV7-9 and TRBJ1-2, with D perhaps TRBD1 (5 bases). CDR3 length: 15 amino acids. The germline V gene has CDR1 SEHNR and CDR2 FQNEAQ (reference sequence). V was pared by 5 bases and J by 3 bases, with 16 bases between.

The gene calls are TRBV3-1 and TRBJ2-5; TRBD2 aligns across 10 bases. The ends lost 2 bases at V and 3 bases at J; junction bases unmatched: 6. Per germline, CDR1 LGHDT and CDR2 YNNKEL (reference sequence). The CDR3 is 16 amino acids. In DNA form, the CDR3 reads TGTGCCAGCAGCCAACCCGATCTAGCGGGGGAAGAGACCCAGTACTTC. The encoded protein is CASSQPDLAGEETQYF.

The table lists this clonotype with a count of one. A read error may be the cause here, since a much bigger clone is one base away. The chain combines TRBV5-1 with TRBJ1-1; possible D gene TRBD1, 6 bases. The CDR3 contains 13 residues. Germline CDR1 SGHRS, CDR2 YFSETQ. Between the trimmed V and J ends, which lost 6 bases and 6 bases, there was a span of 15 bases. This CDR3 reads CASMDSLNSEAFF. CDR3 bases: TGCGCCAGCATGGACAGCTTAAACTCTGAAGCTTTCTTT.

This clonotype showed up many times. The chain couples TRBV10-3 to TRBJ1-5; D perhaps matches TRBD1 (5 bases). Germline V gives CDR1 ENHRY, CDR2 SYGVKD. CDR3 length: 15 amino acids. V was cut by 0 bases and J by 11 bases, with 17 bases left in between. The CDR3 loop reads CAISESLGAFIAQHF. Here the CDR3 DNA reads TGTGCCATCAGTGAGTCTCTTGGGGCATTCATAGCCCAGCATTTT.

Ten or more counts support this clonotype. This chain uses TRBV10-3 with TRBJ2-5; 7 bases fit TRBD1. The CDR3 covers 17 residues. Germline V gives CDR1 ENHRY, CDR2 SYGVKD. The V gene end was trimmed by 7 bases and the J gene end by 5 bases; junction bases not matched to a gene: 19. The CDR3 is CAIKVSGEQGRRETQYF. The CDR3 nucleotides are TGTGCCATCAAAGTATCAGGGGAACAGGGGAGACGGGAGACCCAGTACTTC.

About this clonotype: A much larger clone is a single base away; this may be a read error. The chain combines TRBV7-3 with TRBJ2-7; D unresolved. This CDR3 is built from 15 residues. Germline V gene lookup returns CDR1 SGHTA and CDR2 FQGTGA. The CDR3 DNA reads as TGTGCCAGCAGTTATCCACAAGGTTACTCCTACCAGCAGTACTTC. Encoded protein: CASSYPQGYSYQQYF.

Comments on this clonotype: Because it lacks the conserved phenylalanine or tryptophan at the end, this CDR3 is likely a read error. This chain connects TRBV29-1 to TRBJ1-2; 9 bases are shared with TRBD1. The CDR3 length is 15 residues. V shed 8 bases and J 9 bases; nucleotides not matched to a gene: 19. CDR1 is SQVTM, CDR2 ANQGSEA, per germline. The CDR3 DNA sequence: TGCAGCACCGAACACCCCGGGGGACAGGGTGGTAGCTACACCCTC. This gives the protein CSTEHPGGQGGSYTL.

The chain joins TRBV30 to TRBJ1-4; tentative D call: TRBD1 (6 bases). Germline CDR1 reads GTSNPN; CDR2 reads SVGIG (reference sequence). The CDR3 is 14 amino acids. V lost 5 bases and J lost 0, with 10 bases in between. DNA for the CDR3: TGTGCCTGGGCCAGGGGCGCAACTAATGAAAAACTGTTTTTT. This translates into CAWARGATNEKLFF.